This T cell receptor beta chain appears in the sequencing data of a study of T cells after yellow fever vaccination. Germline trimming cut 6 bases from V and 5 bases from J; bases unmatched to any gene: 9. The CDR3 has 14 residues. Germline values: CDR1 MNHEY, CDR2 SMNVEV (reference sequence). TCRdb analysed the 5' RACE reads with MiXCR anew, one entry per CDR3 protein. The sample contains 610,000 or so distinct CDR3 sequences, 10% to 15% of which appear only once. This TCR was sampled from a man aged 30 to 45 who received the YFV17D yellow fever vaccine. The sample here was PBMCs, taken on the day of the yellow fever booster vaccination. The chain links TRBV27 to TRBJ1-1; 7 positions agree with TRBD1. The CDR3 DNA reads TGTGCCAGCAGAACAAAATTACAGGGGACTGAAGCTTTCTTT. Its protein is CASRTKLQGTEAFF.